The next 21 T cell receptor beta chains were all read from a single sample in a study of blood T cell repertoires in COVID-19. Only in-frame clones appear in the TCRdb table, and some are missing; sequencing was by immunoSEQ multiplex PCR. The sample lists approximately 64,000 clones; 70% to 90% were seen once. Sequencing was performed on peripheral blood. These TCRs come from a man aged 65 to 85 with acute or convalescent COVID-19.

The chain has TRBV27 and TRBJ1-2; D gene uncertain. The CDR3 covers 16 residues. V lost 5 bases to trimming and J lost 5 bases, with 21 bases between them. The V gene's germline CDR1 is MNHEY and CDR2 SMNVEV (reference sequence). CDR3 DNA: TGTGCCAGCAGTCCCACGCCCGTCAGTTTTCTTTATGGCTACACCTTC. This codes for CASSPTPVSFLYGYTF.

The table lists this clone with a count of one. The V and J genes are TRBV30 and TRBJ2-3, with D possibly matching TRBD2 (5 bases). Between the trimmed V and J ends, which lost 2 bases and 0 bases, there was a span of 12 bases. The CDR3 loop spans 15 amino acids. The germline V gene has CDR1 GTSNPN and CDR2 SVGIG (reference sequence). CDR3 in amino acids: CAWSLSGASTDTQYF. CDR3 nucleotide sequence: TGTGCCTGGAGTCTGAGCGGCGCTAGCACAGATACGCAGTATTTT.

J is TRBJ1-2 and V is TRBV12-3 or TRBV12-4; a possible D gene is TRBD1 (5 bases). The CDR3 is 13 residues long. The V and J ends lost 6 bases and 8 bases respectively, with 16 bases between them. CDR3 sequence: CASRTGTGVGYTF. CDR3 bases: TGTGCCAGCAGAACCGGGACGGGGGTGGGCTACACCTTC.

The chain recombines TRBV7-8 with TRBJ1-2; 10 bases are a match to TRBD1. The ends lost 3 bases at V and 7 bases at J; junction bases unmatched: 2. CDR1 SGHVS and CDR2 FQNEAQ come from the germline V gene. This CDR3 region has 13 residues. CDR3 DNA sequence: TGTGCCAGCAGCTTCGACAGGGGGCTTGGCTACACCTTC. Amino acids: CASSFDRGLGYTF.

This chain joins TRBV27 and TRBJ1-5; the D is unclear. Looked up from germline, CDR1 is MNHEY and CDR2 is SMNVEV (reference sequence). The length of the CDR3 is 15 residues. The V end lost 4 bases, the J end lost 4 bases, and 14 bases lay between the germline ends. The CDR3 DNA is TGTGCCAGCAGTTCTAACTACGCTGGAAATCAGCCCCAGCATTTT. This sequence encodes CASSSNYAGNQPQHF.

DNA of the CDR3: TGCGCCAGCTTTCTAGGGGCAGGGCAAAACACCGGGGAGCTGTTTTTT. This gives the protein CASFLGAGQNTGELFF. The genes are TRBV5-1 and TRBJ2-2, with D perhaps matching TRBD1 (5 bases). The CDR3 has 16 amino acids. CDR1 and CDR2 from the germline V gene are SGHRS and YFSETQ. V lost 7 bases to trimming and J lost 2 bases, with 18 bases between them.

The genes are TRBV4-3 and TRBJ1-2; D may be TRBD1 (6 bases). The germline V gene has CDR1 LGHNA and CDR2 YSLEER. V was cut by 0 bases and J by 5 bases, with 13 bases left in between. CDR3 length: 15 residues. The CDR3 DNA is TGCGCCAGCAGCCAAGACCGGGGGGCGGGGTATGGCTACACCTTC. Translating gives CASSQDRGAGYGYTF.

The CDR3 nucleotides are TGTGCCAGCTCCTTGGGAGGGTTTGGCTACACCTTC. Its protein is CASSLGGFGYTF. This chain joins TRBV5-6 and TRBJ1-2, with D unclear. Trimming took off 7 bases at V and 7 bases at J, with 14 bases between the two ends. The CDR3 runs to 12 residues. Per the germline V gene, CDR1 is SGHDT and CDR2 is YYEEEE.

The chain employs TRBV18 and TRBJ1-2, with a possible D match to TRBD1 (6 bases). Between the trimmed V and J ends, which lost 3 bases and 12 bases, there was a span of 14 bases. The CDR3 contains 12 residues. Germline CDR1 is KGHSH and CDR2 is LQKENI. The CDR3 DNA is TGTGCCAGCTCACCGATACAGGGTGGAGACACCTTC. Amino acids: CASSPIQGGDTF.

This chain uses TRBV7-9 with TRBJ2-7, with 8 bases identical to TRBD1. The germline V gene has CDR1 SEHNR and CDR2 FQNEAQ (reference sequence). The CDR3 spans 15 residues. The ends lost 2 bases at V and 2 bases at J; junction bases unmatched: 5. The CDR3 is CASSLQGALPYEQYF. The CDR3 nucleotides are TGTGCCAGCAGCTTACAGGGGGCGCTCCCCTACGAGCAGTACTTC.

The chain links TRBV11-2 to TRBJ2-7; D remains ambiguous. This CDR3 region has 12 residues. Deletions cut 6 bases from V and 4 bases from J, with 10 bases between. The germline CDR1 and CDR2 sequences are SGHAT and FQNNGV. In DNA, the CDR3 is TGTGCCAGCAGTCCTCGCCGGTACGAGCAGTACTTC. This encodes CASSPRRYEQYF.

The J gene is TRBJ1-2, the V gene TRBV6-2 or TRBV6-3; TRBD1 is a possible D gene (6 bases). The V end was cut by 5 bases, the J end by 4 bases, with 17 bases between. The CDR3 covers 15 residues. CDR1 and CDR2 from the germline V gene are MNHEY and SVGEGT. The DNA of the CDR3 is TGTGCCAGCAGTCCCCCGGACAGTGAGATCTATGGCTACACCTTC. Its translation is CASSPPDSEIYGYTF.

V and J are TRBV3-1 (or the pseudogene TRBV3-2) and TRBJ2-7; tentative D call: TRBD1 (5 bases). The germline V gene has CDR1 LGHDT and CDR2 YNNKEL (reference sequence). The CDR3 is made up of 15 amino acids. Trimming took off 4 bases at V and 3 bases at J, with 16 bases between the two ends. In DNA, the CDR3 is TGTGCCAGCAGCCCTAGGCGGCAGGGTCTCTACGAGCAGTACTTC. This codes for CASSPRRQGLYEQYF.

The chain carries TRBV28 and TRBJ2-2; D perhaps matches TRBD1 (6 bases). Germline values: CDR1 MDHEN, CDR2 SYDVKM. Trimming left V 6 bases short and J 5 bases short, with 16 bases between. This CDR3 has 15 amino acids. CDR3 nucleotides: TGTGCCAGCAGGCTTCAGGGGATCCTGACCGGGGAGCTGTTTTTT. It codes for CASRLQGILTGELFF.

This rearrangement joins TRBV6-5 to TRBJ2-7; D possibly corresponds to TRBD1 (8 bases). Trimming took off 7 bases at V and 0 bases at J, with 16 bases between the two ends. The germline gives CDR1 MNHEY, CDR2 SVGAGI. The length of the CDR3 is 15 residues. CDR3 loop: CASIRTGRGSYEQYF. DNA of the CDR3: TGTGCCAGCATTCGGACAGGGAGGGGCTCCTACGAGCAGTACTTC.

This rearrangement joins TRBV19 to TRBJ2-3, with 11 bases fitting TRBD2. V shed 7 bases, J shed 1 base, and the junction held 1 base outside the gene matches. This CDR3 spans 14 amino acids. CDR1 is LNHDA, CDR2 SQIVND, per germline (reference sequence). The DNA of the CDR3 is TGTGCCAGTAAGACTAGCGGGGGCACAGATACGCAGTATTTT. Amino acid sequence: CASKTSGGTDTQYF.

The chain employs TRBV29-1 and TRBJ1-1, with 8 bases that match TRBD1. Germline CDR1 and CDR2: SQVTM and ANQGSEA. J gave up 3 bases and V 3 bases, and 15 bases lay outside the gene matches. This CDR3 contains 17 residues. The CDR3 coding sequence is TGCAGCGTTGACTCCTCGTCATCCAGGGGGCGGCACACTGAAGCTTTCTTT. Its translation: CSVDSSSSRGRHTEAFF.

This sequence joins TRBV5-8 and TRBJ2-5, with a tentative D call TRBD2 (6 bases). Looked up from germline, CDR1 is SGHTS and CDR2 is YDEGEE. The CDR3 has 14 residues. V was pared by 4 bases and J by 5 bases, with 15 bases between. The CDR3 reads CASSRGLALETQYF. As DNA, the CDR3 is TGTGCCAGCAGCCGGGGACTGGCCCTGGAGACCCAGTACTTC.

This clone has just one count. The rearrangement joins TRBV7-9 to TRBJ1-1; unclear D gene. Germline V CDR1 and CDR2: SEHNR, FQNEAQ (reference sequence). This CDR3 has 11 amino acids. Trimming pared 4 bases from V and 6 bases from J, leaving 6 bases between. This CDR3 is CASSSLPEAFF. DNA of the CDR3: TGTGCCAGCAGCTCCCTCCCTGAAGCTTTCTTT.

The CDR3 region has the DNA TGTGCCACCAGCAGAGAACAGGCCAATATGGGCAATCAGCCCCAGCATTTT. Protein sequence: CATSREQANMGNQPQHF. The J gene is TRBJ1-5, the V gene TRBV15; D possibly corresponds to TRBD1 (5 bases). Germline V gene sequence: CDR1 LNHNV, CDR2 YYDKDF (reference sequence). The CDR3 is 17 residues long. V dropped 0 bases and J dropped 2 bases, with 14 bases sitting between them.

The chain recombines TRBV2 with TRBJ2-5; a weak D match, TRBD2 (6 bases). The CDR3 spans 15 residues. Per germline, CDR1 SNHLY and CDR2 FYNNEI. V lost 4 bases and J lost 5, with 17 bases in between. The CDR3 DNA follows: TGTGCCAGCAGTGCATGGGGCAGGGAGGTTGAGACCCAGTACTTC. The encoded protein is CASSAWGREVETQYF.